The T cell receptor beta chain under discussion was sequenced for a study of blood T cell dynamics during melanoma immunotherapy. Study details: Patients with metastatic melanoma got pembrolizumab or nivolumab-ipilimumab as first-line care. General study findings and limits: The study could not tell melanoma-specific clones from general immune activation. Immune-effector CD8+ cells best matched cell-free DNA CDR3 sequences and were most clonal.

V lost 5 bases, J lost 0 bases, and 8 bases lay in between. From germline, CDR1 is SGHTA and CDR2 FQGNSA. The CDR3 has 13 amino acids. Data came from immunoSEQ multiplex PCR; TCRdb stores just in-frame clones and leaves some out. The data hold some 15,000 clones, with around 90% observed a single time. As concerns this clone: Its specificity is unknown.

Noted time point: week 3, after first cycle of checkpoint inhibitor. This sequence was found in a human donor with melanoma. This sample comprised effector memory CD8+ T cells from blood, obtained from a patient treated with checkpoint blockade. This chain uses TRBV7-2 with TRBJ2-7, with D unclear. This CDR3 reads CASSPSSSYEQYF. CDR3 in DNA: TGTGCCAGCAGCCCTTCGAGCTCCTACGAGCAGTACTTC.